What follows are 8 T cell receptor beta chains derived from one specimen sequenced in a study of identical twins. Each CDR3 protein is one row after TCRdb ran MiXCR on the 5' RACE reads. The profile shows approximately 670,000 distinct CDR3 sequences, less than 7% of them singletons. The sample comprised naive T cells sorted from blood. The receptors were sampled from a man in his late teens or twenties in good health.

The chain is built from TRBV5-1 and TRBJ2-1, with TRBD1 identical over 12 bases. The length of the CDR3 is 18 residues. Unmatched junction bases numbered 16, after V lost 5 bases and J lost 7 bases. Germline CDR1 and CDR2: SGHRS and YFSETQ. The chain's CDR3 is CASRQSIPGQGAMNEQFF. DNA for the CDR3: TGCGCCAGCAGGCAATCGATCCCGGGACAGGGGGCTATGAATGAGCAGTTCTTC.

This clonotype was detected many times. The CDR3 here is CASSLGSGTSNEQFF. The CDR3 DNA reads TGCGCCAGCAGTTTAGGCTCCGGGACTAGCAATGAGCAGTTCTTC. This rearrangement joins TRBV5-1 to TRBJ2-1; TRBD2 matches at 8 bases. This CDR3 spans 15 amino acids. Germline trimming cut 5 bases from V and 6 bases from J; bases unmatched to any gene: 10. Germline V lookup: CDR1 SGHRS, CDR2 YFSETQ. The variable domain in full, with the rest retrieved from reference TRBV5-1 and TRBJ2-1, is KAGVTQTPRYLIKTRGQQVTLSCSPISGHRSVSWYQQTPGQGLQFLFEYFSETQRNKGNFPGRFSGRQFSNSRSEMNVSTLELGDSALYLCASSLGSGTSNEQFFGPGTRLTVL.

The gene calls are TRBV5-1 and TRBJ1-4; 7 positions agree with TRBD1. Germline assignment: CDR1 SGHRS and CDR2 YFSETQ. CDR3 size: 18 residues. The trim removed 0 bases at V and 1 base at J, leaving 9 bases unmatched. The CDR3 loop reads CASSLDRGRKGTNEKLFF. CDR3 bases: TGCGCCAGCAGCTTGGACAGGGGACGGAAGGGAACTAATGAAAAACTGTTTTTT.

This clonotype was counted at least ten times. This sequence joins TRBV20-1 and TRBJ2-7; possible D gene TRBD2, 5 bases. Germline CDR1 and CDR2: DFQATT and SNEGSKA (reference sequence). With 4 bases removed from V and 6 bases from J, the gap between germline ends came to 16 bases. This CDR3 is 13 amino acids long. The DNA for the CDR3 is TGCAGTGCTACCCCTCGGAGGCGCTCCGAGCAGTACTTC. Translating it yields CSATPRRRSEQYF.

The CDR3 reads CASSPSVGTPAYEQYF. CDR3 sequence (DNA): TGTGCCAGCAGCCCGAGCGTAGGGACGCCGGCCTACGAGCAGTACTTC. This chain joins TRBV7-3 and TRBJ2-7; the D call may be TRBD1 or TRBD2 (5 bases each). The germline CDR1 and CDR2 sequences are SGHTA and FQGTGA. The CDR3 contains 16 residues. With 5 bases removed from V and 2 bases from J, the gap between germline ends came to 19 bases. The full variable domain, its missing parts supplied by reference TRBV7-3 and TRBJ2-7, is GAGVSQTPSNKVTEKGKYVELRCDPISGHTALYWYRQSLGQGPEFLIYFQGTGAADDSGLPNDRFFAVRPEGSVSTLKIQRTERGDSAVYLCASSPSVGTPAYEQYFGPGTRLTVT.

This clonotype was observed many times. This sequence joins TRBV3-1 and TRBJ2-7; a possible D gene is TRBD2 (6 bases). Trimming shortened V by 5 bases and J by 7 bases, and 12 bases separated the two germline ends. The CDR3 runs to 12 residues. Germline loops: CDR1 LGHDT, CDR2 YNNKEL (reference sequence). CDR3 sequence: CASSNWAGEQYF. CDR3 DNA: TGTGCCAGCAGCAACTGGGCGGGGGAGCAGTACTTC.

This clonotype was recorded a few times. The genes are TRBV13 and TRBJ2-5; TRBD1 might be the D (6 bases). The CDR3 spans 16 residues. Trimming left V 3 bases short and J 0 bases short, with 14 bases between. The V gene's germline CDR1 is PRHDT and CDR2 FYEKMQ (reference sequence). The CDR3 loop is CASSFKTGGYQETQYF. CDR3 sequence (DNA): TGTGCCAGCAGCTTCAAGACAGGCGGGTACCAAGAGACCCAGTACTTC. Complete variable domain (other parts from reference TRBV13 and TRBJ2-5): AAGVIQSPRHLIKEKRETATLKCYPIPRHDTVYWYQQGPGQDPQFLISFYEKMQSDKGSIPDRFSAQQFSDYHSELNMSSLELGDSALYFCASSFKTGGYQETQYFGPGTRLLVL.

This clonotype has ten or more counts. The chain joins TRBV29-1 to TRBJ2-5; D is possibly TRBD1 (6 bases). This CDR3 is built from 12 residues. Trimming shortened V by 6 bases and J by 5 bases, and 13 bases separated the two germline ends. Per the germline V gene, CDR1 is SQVTM and CDR2 is ANQGSEA. CDR3 protein: CSVHTGRETQYF. For the CDR3, the DNA is TGCAGCGTCCACACAGGGCGGGAGACCCAGTACTTC.